Listed below are T cell receptor beta chains from one sample, sequenced in a study of cytomegalovirus exposure and HLA in healthy donors. TCRdb's table, derived via immunoSEQ multiplex PCR, lists solely in-frame clones and lacks some. The sample lists hundreds of thousands of clones, 75% to 85% seen once, with approximately 1.4% in the top ten. Sequencing was performed on PBMCs. Receptor source: a girl aged 5 to 17 in good health and CMV-seronegative. Each CDR3 is given with its conserved first and last residue. D genes are given only for firm matches. Size is omitted from some rows. Given values are once, few, many or a class for expanded clones.

j_call,d_call,clone_size,v_call,cdr3_nt,cdr3_aa
TRBJ2-1,TRBD2,-,TRBV5-1,TGCGCCAGCAGCGTACTAGCGGGAGGCTACAATGAGCAGTTCTTC,CASSVLAGGYNEQFF
TRBJ2-1,TRBD1,-,TRBV19,TGTGCCAGTAGTATTCCTGGGACAGATTACTACAATGAGCAGTTCTTC,CASSIPGTDYYNEQFF
TRBJ2-7,TRBD1,-,TRBV19,TGTGCCAGTAGCCTAGGACAGGGCTACGAGCAGTACTTC,CASSLGQGYEQYF
TRBJ2-7,-,few,TRBV6-6,TGTGCCAGCAGTTACTCGACGACAGTCCCTACGAAGGAGCAGTACTTC,CASSYSTTVPTKEQYF
TRBJ2-4,-,-,TRBV9,TGTGCCAGCAGCGTAGAACCGAAAGCCTTTACGGGTAGCTTC,CASSVEPKAFTGSF
TRBJ1-2,-,-,TRBV6-5,TGTGCCAGCAGCCCTATACAGGATGGCTACACCTTC,CASSPIQDGYTF
TRBJ1-3,-,-,TRBV9,TGTGCCAGCAGCCCTTTTATCGGACAGACTTCTGGAAACACCATATATTTT,CASSPFIGQTSGNTIYF
TRBJ1-5,-,-,TRBV10-2,TGCGCCACCCGGGGGGAGGGTTCCAATCAGCCCCAGCATTTT,CATRGEGSNQPQHF
TRBJ2-1,TRBD2,-,TRBV7-2,TGTGCCAGCAGCTTAGTACTAGCGGGGGGACACTACAATGAGCAGTTCTTC,CASSLVLAGGHYNEQFF
TRBJ2-1,TRBD2,-,TRBV28,TGTGCCAGCGGCCCGGGACTAGCGGAACTTCGAGGGTACAATGAGCAGTTCTTC,CASGPGLAELRGYNEQFF
TRBJ2-7,-,-,TRBV5-1,TGCGCCAGCAGCTTGGAGGCAGGGGCCTACGAGCAGTACTTC,CASSLEAGAYEQYF
TRBJ2-7,-,-,TRBV4-1,TGCGCCAGCAGCCCCAGGTCAACCACATACGAGCAGTACTTC,CASSPRSTTYEQYF
TRBJ2-7,TRBD2,-,TRBV5-1,TGCGCCAGCAGTGGTCTAGCGGCCTCCTACGAGCAGTACTTC,CASSGLAASYEQYF
TRBJ2-7,-,-,TRBV28,TGTGCCGCCGGGCCGGGGTCCCACGAGCAGTACTTC,CAAGPGSHEQYF
TRBJ1-4,-,-,TRBV27,TGTGCCAGCAGTTATAAGGACACGTTTAATGAAAAACTGTTTTTT,CASSYKDTFNEKLFF
TRBJ1-2,-,-,TRBV10-2,TGCGCCAGCAGCAGTTCCTATGGCTACACCTTC,CASSSSYGYTF
TRBJ2-1,TRBD2,-,TRBV27,TGTGCCAGCAGTCTTCCGGGACTAGCGGGGGGGCCCTACAATGAGCAGTTCTTC,CASSLPGLAGGPYNEQFF
TRBJ2-2,TRBD1,-,TRBV5-1,TGCGCCAGCAGCTTGGAGGGACAGGGGAGGACCGGGGAGCTGTTTTTT,CASSLEGQGRTGELFF